This is a list of T cell receptor beta chains from one sample in a study of OX40 agonist ivuxolimab in advanced cancers. Sequenced by immunoSEQ multiplex PCR; TCRdb stores in-frame clones only, minus some. Of tens of thousands of clones listed, 84% are singletons. The input for sequencing was CD4+ or CD8+ T cells sorted from blood, taken in a trial of the OX40 agonist ivuxolimab. The receptors come from an adult with an advanced solid tumor such as melanoma, head and neck, liver or kidney cancer. Both conserved end residues are trimmed from each CDR3.

CDR3 | J | V
ASSYRGGTEAF | TRBJ1-1 | TRBV5-5
AWTQDRGEQF | TRBJ2-1 | TRBV30
ASSIDSSGSRSGYT | TRBJ1-2 | TRBV19
AWSVLSYEQY | TRBJ2-7 | TRBV30
AWSVGETQY | TRBJ2-5 | TRBV30
ASSLAGGRQYEQY | TRBJ2-7 | TRBV7-3
ASSLTPGLYGYT | TRBJ1-2 | TRBV7-3
ASSFMNTEAF | TRBJ1-1 | TRBV6-6
ASSLVGMNTEAF | TRBJ1-1 | TRBV7-9
ASSAGLAGGDTQY | TRBJ2-3 | TRBV9
ASSSVPDTYEQY | TRBJ2-7 | TRBV6-6
ASSLQETQY | TRBJ2-5 | TRBV6-5
AWRNRGLGNIQY | TRBJ2-4 | TRBV30
ASSLTANTEAF | TRBJ1-1 | TRBV7-8
ASSWAVAGNNEQF | TRBJ2-1 | TRBV5-6
ASSLGTEGETQY | TRBJ2-5 | TRBV7-7
ASSSSIRASGTEAF | TRBJ1-1 | TRBV11-1
ASSYGQGTNYGYT | TRBJ1-2 | TRBV6-6
ASSGGVGTEAF | TRBJ1-1 | TRBV2
ATAAVAGTTDTQY | TRBJ2-3 | TRBV6-1
ASRSLNRNQPQH | TRBJ1-5 | TRBV7-2
ASSSPTSGVYNEQF | TRBJ2-1 | TRBV11-3
ASSPPSEGEQY | TRBJ2-7 | TRBV18
ASSPRRRGGNQPQH | TRBJ1-5 | TRBV19
ASSINTGELF | TRBJ2-2 | TRBV19
ASSSGRGQETQY | TRBJ2-5 | TRBV11-3
ASSFSGGKETQY | TRBJ2-5 | TRBV7-8
ASSFTKGGLTTEAF | TRBJ1-1 | TRBV27
ASRGPGGFNSPLH | TRBJ1-6 | TRBV27
ASSSNDGLETQY | TRBJ2-5 | TRBV5-6
ASSQGGTEAF | TRBJ1-1 | TRBV10-1
AWSVRMNTEAF | TRBJ1-1 | TRBV30
ASSDRETNEKLF | TRBJ1-4 | TRBV6-1
ASSPGQAGEKLF | TRBJ1-4 | TRBV5-1
ASSQGVGRNYEQY | TRBJ2-7 | TRBV14
ASTLRRGTDTQY | TRBJ2-3 | TRBV7-8
ASLFTGSGFGNTIY | TRBJ1-3 | TRBV7-9
ASSYSVGVGTEAF | TRBJ1-1 | TRBV6-7
ASSQEGVPGLGEQY | TRBJ2-7 | TRBV4-1
ASSHGRFSGNTIY | TRBJ1-3 | TRBV11-2
ATSRDPAVTDTQY | TRBJ2-3 | TRBV15
ASNLGAAGKGELF | TRBJ2-2 | TRBV19
ASSLTGGGDTQY | TRBJ2-3 | TRBV2
AWSASGGVGNTIY | TRBJ1-3 | TRBV30
ASSYGLGGNYEQY | TRBJ2-7 | TRBV6-5
ASSRQRSPLH | TRBJ1-6 | TRBV27
ASSFGTGGAF | TRBJ1-1 | TRBV5-4
ASSAQGLYEQY | TRBJ2-7 | TRBV2
AWSRGKGVETQY | TRBJ2-5 | TRBV30
ASSPTGDNQPQH | TRBJ1-5 | TRBV28
ASSASGNTEAF | TRBJ1-1 | TRBV7-8
ASSSLDSQYSPLH | TRBJ1-6 | TRBV7-3
ASSPHGGEESPLH | TRBJ1-6 | TRBV9
ASSLATGLGGYT | TRBJ1-2 | TRBV19
ASSRRGSGANVLT | TRBJ2-6 | TRBV6-1